Sequencing of this T cell receptor (beta chain) was carried out in a study of blood T cell repertoires in COVID-19. Libraries were prepared by immunoSEQ multiplex PCR; TCRdb keeps only in-frame clonotypes and omits some of them. This sample has 490,000 or so clones; around 87% occur once, and the top ten carry 1.8%. The junction had 9 bases not matched to a gene; V was cut back by 4 bases and J by 1 base. The CDR3 length is 16 residues. Germline loops: CDR1 PRHDT, CDR2 FYEKMQ (reference sequence). This clonotype was obtained from a middle-aged woman who had recovered from COVID-19. This chain joins TRBV13 and TRBJ1-1; 7 bases are shared with TRBD1. Sample: PBMCs or T cells enriched from blood (not recorded which). For the CDR3, the DNA is TGTGCCAGCAGCTCAACGCCACGGACAGGGAACACTGAAGCTTTCTTT. Encoded protein: CASSSTPRTGNTEAFF.